This TCR beta chain stems from a study of regulatory T cells in long-lasting Graves disease. This clonotype was detected many times. Time point noted: newly diagnosed GD, antithyroid drugs for less than 3 months. The authors made the TCR library using RNA they extracted from PBMCs. Libraries of TCR beta came from iRepertoire HTBI primers plus Arm-PCR of CDR3 regions. TCRdb analysed the multiplex PCR reads with MiXCR anew, one entry per CDR3 protein. The data show about 540,000 distinct CDR3 sequences, 13% seen once. Separately, the same data were catalogued under a study of T cells in Graves' hyperthyroidism and ophthalmopathy. That source reports: Model output signaled ophthalmopathy a median about 6.3 months ahead of onset.

The source material was peripheral blood mononuclear cells (PBMCs), sampled at new diagnosis, from a patient treated with antithyroid drugs. This TCR derives from a man aged 25-40 years with Graves disease.

Here the CDR3 DNA reads TGTGCCAGCAGCTCCGCCGCCCAGGGGGATACGCAGTATTTT. Its protein is CASSSAAQGDTQYF. The genes are TRBV12-3 or TRBV12-4 and TRBJ2-3, with D perhaps matching TRBD1 (6 bases). Trimming removed 6 bases from V and 6 bases from J, with 16 bases in between. The CDR3 sequence is 14 residues long.